A selection of T cell receptor beta chains follows, all from one sample in a study of T cell responses to AZD1222 COVID-19 vaccine. Only in-frame clones appear in the TCRdb table, and some are missing; sequencing was by immunoSEQ multiplex PCR. The sample records approximately 77,000 clones, about 92% being singletons. This specimen consisted of peripheral blood, obtained 28 days after the second AZD1222 dose. These receptors all stem from an adult who received the AZD1222 COVID-19 vaccine. Each CDR3 is given with its conserved first and last residue. A D gene is named only where the DNA matches it firmly. Clone size is given for some rows only: seen once, a few or many times, or a class if the clone is expanded.

j_gene,abundance,d_gene,v_gene,CDR3aa,CDR3nt
TRBJ2-7,-,TRBD2,TRBV7-2,CASSHTTVAGALEQYF,TGTGCCAGCAGCCACACCACGGTAGCGGGAGCCCTCGAGCAGTACTTC
TRBJ2-7,-,-,TRBV7-2,CASSPRSSYEQYF,TGTGCCAGCAGCCCCCGGTCTTCCTACGAGCAGTACTTC
TRBJ2-3,-,TRBD1,TRBV12-5,CASGLVLGGDGTDTQYF,TGTGCTAGTGGTTTGGTACTAGGGGGCGACGGCACAGATACGCAGTATTTT
TRBJ1-5,-,TRBD1,TRBV3-1/TRBV3-2,CASSLGTGESNQPQHF,TGTGCCAGCAGCCTTGGGACAGGGGAAAGCAATCAGCCCCAGCATTTT
TRBJ2-1,-,TRBD2,TRBV28,CASSLSGTSSNEQFF,TGTGCCAGCAGTTTATCAGGGACTAGTTCCAATGAGCAGTTCTTC
TRBJ2-6,-,-,TRBV7-8,CASSLFSSGANVLTF,TGTGCCAGCAGCTTATTCAGCTCTGGGGCCAACGTCCTGACTTTC
TRBJ1-2,-,TRBD1,TRBV6-5,CASSYWGQGLGYTF,TGTGCCAGCAGTTACTGGGGACAGGGGCTTGGCTACACCTTC
TRBJ2-1,-,TRBD2,TRBV7-9,CAIRVSGRAPERNEQFF,TGTGCCATCAGGGTTAGCGGGAGGGCCCCCGAAAGGAATGAGCAGTTCTTC
TRBJ1-1,-,-,TRBV6-5,CASNPGAGGTEAFF,TGTGCCAGCAACCCGGGAGCGGGGGGCACTGAAGCTTTCTTT
TRBJ2-5,-,-,TRBV4-1,CASSQNAGVQETQYF,TGCGCCAGCAGCCAAAACGCCGGGGTTCAAGAGACCCAGTACTTC
TRBJ2-1,-,TRBD2,TRBV19,CATRRTSGTAYNEQFF,TGTGCCACCAGAAGGACTAGCGGGACTGCCTACAATGAGCAGTTCTTC
TRBJ2-7,-,TRBD1,TRBV2,CASSRDRGPSYEQYF,TGTGCCAGCAGTCGCGACAGGGGCCCTTCCTACGAGCAGTACTTC
TRBJ2-5,-,TRBD1,TRBV7-3,CASSGTGQETQYF,TGTGCCAGCAGCGGGACAGGCCAAGAGACCCAGTACTTC
TRBJ1-5,-,-,TRBV27,CASRTGRNSNQPQHF,TGTGCCAGCAGGACTGGACGGAATAGCAATCAGCCCCAGCATTTT
TRBJ2-5,-,TRBD2,TRBV6-6,CASSRLAGKQSKETQYF,TGTGCCAGCAGCCGACTAGCGGGAAAACAATCAAAAGAGACCCAGTACTTC
TRBJ1-5,few,-,TRBV27,CASRSLPGAGNQPQHF,TGTGCCAGCAGATCTCTTCCAGGGGCAGGAAATCAGCCCCAGCATTTT
TRBJ2-5,-,-,TRBV21-1,CASSKEGETQYF,TGTGCCAGCAGCAAGGAGGGCGAGACCCAGTACTTC
TRBJ2-2,-,-,TRBV9,CASSVEWGRGELFF,TGTGCCAGCAGCGTAGAATGGGGACGCGGGGAGCTGTTTTTT
TRBJ2-2,-,TRBD2,TRBV24-1,CATSAPLAGVSTGELFF,TGTGCCACCAGTGCCCCGCTAGCGGGAGTCTCTACCGGGGAGCTGTTTTTT
TRBJ2-1,once,TRBD1,TRBV4-3,CASSQGRDRPYNEQFF,TGCGCCAGCAGCCAAGGCCGGGACAGGCCTTACAATGAGCAGTTCTTC